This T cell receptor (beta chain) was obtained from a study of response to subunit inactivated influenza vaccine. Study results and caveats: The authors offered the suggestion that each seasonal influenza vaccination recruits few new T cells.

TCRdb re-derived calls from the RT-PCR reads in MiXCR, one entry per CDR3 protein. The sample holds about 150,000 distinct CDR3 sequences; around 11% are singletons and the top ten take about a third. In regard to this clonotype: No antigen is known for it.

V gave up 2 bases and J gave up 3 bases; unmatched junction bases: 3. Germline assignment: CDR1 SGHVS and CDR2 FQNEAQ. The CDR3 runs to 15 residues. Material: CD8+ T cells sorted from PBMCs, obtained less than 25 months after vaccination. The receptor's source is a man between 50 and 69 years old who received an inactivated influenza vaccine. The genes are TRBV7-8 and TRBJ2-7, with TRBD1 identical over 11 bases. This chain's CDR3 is CASSLRGQGDYEQYF. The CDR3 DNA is TGTGCCAGCAGCTTAAGGGGACAGGGGGACTACGAGCAGTACTTC.